Sequencing of this T cell receptor beta chain was carried out in a study of beta chain features in type 1 diabetes. Study-wide findings and caveats: VDJ junctions sequenced from type 1 diabetes patients showed fewer insertions and more deletions. In the patient group, naive, central memory and Treg TCRB repertoires seemed more alike than in the healthy donor group. All four CD4+ subsets from Type 1 diabetes patients carried moderately but significantly shorter TCRB CDR3s.

As for this clone: Its antigen is undetermined.

The whole isolated RNA underwent reverse transcription, so sequencing captured expressed TCRB transcripts. Only in-frame clones appear in the TCRdb table, and some are missing; sequencing was by immunoSEQ multiplex PCR. The sample lists approximately 360,000 clones, about 12% occurring once. CD4+ naive, central memory, regulatory and stem cell-like memory subsets were isolated by sorting on CD45RO/CCR7/CD25/CD127/CD95/CD27. V was cut by 2 bases and J by 7 bases, with 11 bases left in between. Germline CDR1 and CDR2: GTSNPN and SVGIG (reference sequence). The length of the CDR3 is 12 residues. The chain uses TRBV30 and TRBJ1-1, with D perhaps TRBD1 (5 bases). The source material was naive CD4+ T cells from blood. This receptor was taken from a woman aged 18-29 years with type 1 diabetes. The CDR3 spells CAWSPGSREAFF. CDR3 in DNA: TGTGCCTGGAGTCCAGGGTCGCGTGAAGCTTTCTTT.